The 15 T cell receptor beta chains below come from one sample, sequenced in a study of T cell responses to AZD1222 COVID-19 vaccine. Here immunoSEQ multiplex PCR was the method, and the copy in TCRdb shows in-frame clones only, minus some. The sample shows 140,000 to 150,000 clones, approximately 94% of them seen only once. The source was peripheral blood, collected on day 0 of AZD1222 vaccination. The receptors shown here come from an adult in good health.

The CDR3, as DNA: TGTGCCAGCAGCTTAGAGGGGGGCCCCTATAGCTCCTACAATGAGCAGTTCTTC. As protein: CASSLEGGPYSSYNEQFF. The chain recombines TRBV11-2 with TRBJ2-1; D may be TRBD1 or TRBD2 (6 bases each). From germline, CDR1 is SGHAT and CDR2 FQNNGV. V lost 0 bases and J 0 bases, leaving 15 bases between the germline ends. This CDR3 comprises 18 residues.

Notes on this clone: At one of its ends the junction is not consistent with the germline gene, which may arise from a read error. V and J are TRBV18 and TRBJ1-2; TRBD1 matches 8 bases. Germline V lookup: CDR1 KGHSH, CDR2 LQKENI. The length of the CDR3 is 14 residues. In DNA form, the CDR3 reads TGTGCCAGCTCACCCACCCCGGGACAGGTCCCCGACCCCTTC. Amino acids: CASSPTPGQVPDPF.

The chain is built from TRBV7-2 and TRBJ2-1, with 14 bases matching TRBD2. Germline V gives CDR1 SGHTA, CDR2 FQGNSA. V was clipped by 5 bases and J by 12 bases; unmatched bases: 9. CDR3 length equals 15 residues. CDR3 coding DNA: TGTGCCAGCAGCAAGGGACTAGCGGGGGCCATAGGGCAGTTCTTC. Its protein is CASSKGLAGAIGQFF.

The gene calls are TRBV5-1 and TRBJ2-1; perhaps TRBD2 as D (6 bases). The V gene's germline CDR1 is SGHRS and CDR2 YFSETQ. V lost 3 bases, J lost 4 bases, and 20 bases lay in between. The CDR3 runs to 17 residues. In DNA, the CDR3 is TGCGCCAGCAGCTCGGTCGGAGGGATAGGGATATACAATGAGCAGTTCTTC. This encodes CASSSVGGIGIYNEQFF.

This clone was seen a few times. V is TRBV14 and J is TRBJ2-1; possible D gene TRBD2, 5 bases. V dropped 0 bases and J dropped 2 bases, with 11 bases sitting between them. This CDR3 has 16 amino acids. From germline, CDR1 is SGHDN and CDR2 FVKESK. The DNA of the CDR3 is TGTGCCAGCAGCCAAGATCCAGCGGATGCCTACAATGAGCAGTTCTTC. Its protein is CASSQDPADAYNEQFF.

The sample holds one count of this clone. The chain's CDR3 is CASSADSTGELFF. CDR3 in DNA: TGTGCCAGCAGCGCGGACAGCACCGGGGAGCTGTTTTTT. The chain joins TRBV12-3 or TRBV12-4 to TRBJ2-2; TRBD1 might be the D (6 bases). This CDR3 has 13 amino acids. V dropped 6 bases and J dropped 4 bases, with 9 bases sitting between them.

In its sample, this clone was seen once. This chain connects TRBV2 to TRBJ1-3; 8 positions match TRBD1. With V trimmed by 7 bases and J by 4 bases, 9 bases remained unmatched. The V gene's germline CDR1 is SNHLY and CDR2 FYNNEI. The CDR3 is 15 residues long. Written as DNA, the CDR3 is TGTGCCAGCACTGGACAGGGTTTACAAGGAAACACCATATATTTT. This encodes CASTGQGLQGNTIYF.

This clone was seen more than once but under ten times. CDR3: CASSPMGKYQETQYF. CDR3 DNA sequence: TGTGCCAGCAGCCCCATGGGGAAATACCAAGAGACCCAGTACTTC. V and J are TRBV3-1 (or the pseudogene TRBV3-2) and TRBJ2-5; the D is unclear. V was shortened by 4 bases and J by 0 bases, with 12 bases between the two germline ends. This CDR3 is built from 15 residues. The germline V gene has CDR1 LGHDT and CDR2 YNNKEL (reference sequence).

The V and J genes are TRBV19 and TRBJ1-1; D gene uncertain. Germline V gene lookup returns CDR1 LNHDA and CDR2 SQIVND (reference sequence). This CDR3 comprises 11 residues. Trimming stripped 4 bases from V and 10 bases from J, with 10 bases between. The CDR3: CASSTFEGAFF. The DNA for the CDR3 is TGTGCCAGTAGTACATTCGAGGGAGCTTTCTTT.

This sequence joins TRBV5-4 and TRBJ2-4; D is ambiguous. The CDR3 extends over 14 amino acids. Trimming removed 4 bases from V and 7 bases from J, with 15 bases in between. The germline V gene has CDR1 SGHNT and CDR2 YYREEE (reference sequence). The CDR3 nucleotides read TGTGCCAGCAGCCCCGGCTTAGACTCCAACATTCAGTACTTC. This encodes CASSPGLDSNIQYF.

The CDR3 reads CASSLSQGVYQPQHF. The CDR3 DNA sequence: TGTGCCAGCAGCTTGTCCCAGGGGGTGTATCAGCCCCAGCATTTT. The chain has TRBV11-2 and TRBJ1-5; 7 bases are shared with TRBD1. The CDR3 spans 15 residues. The trim removed 3 bases at V and 5 bases at J, leaving 7 bases unmatched. Germline V gene lookup returns CDR1 SGHAT and CDR2 FQNNGV.

The chain combines TRBV5-6 with TRBJ1-6; no clear D gene. Germline CDR1 reads SGHDT; CDR2 reads YYEEEE. V dropped 6 bases and J dropped 10 bases, with 17 bases sitting between them. CDR3 length: 14 amino acids. CDR3 DNA: TGTGCCAGCACGCAACGCGGGTCCTACTCACCCCTCCACTTT. As protein: CASTQRGSYSPLHF.

This chain connects TRBV15 to TRBJ2-2; the D gene is possibly TRBD1 (5 bases). The length of the CDR3 is 15 residues. CDR1 is LNHNV, CDR2 YYDKDF, per germline (reference sequence). Trimming left V 7 bases short and J 5 bases short, with 17 bases between. The CDR3 nucleotides read TGTGCCACCAAACAAGGGGTCCTTAATACCGGGGAGCTGTTTTTT. Residues: CATKQGVLNTGELFF.

V usage is TRBV7-3 and J usage is TRBJ2-5; D ambiguous. Trimming cost V 0 bases and J 4 bases, with 9 bases left between them. This CDR3 spans 14 amino acids. Germline CDR1 and CDR2: SGHTA and FQGTGA. The CDR3 sequence: CASSLTGPGETQYF. The DNA of the CDR3 is TGTGCCAGCAGCTTAACCGGCCCGGGAGAGACCCAGTACTTC.

The chain employs TRBV19 and TRBJ1-2; TRBD1 agrees at 7 bases. Germline V gene lookup returns CDR1 LNHDA and CDR2 SQIVND (reference sequence). CDR3 length: 12 amino acids. V was clipped by 5 bases and J by 5 bases; unmatched bases: 2. CDR3 nucleotide sequence: TGTGCCAGTAGTGTGGGACAGTATGGCTACACCTTC. It codes for CASSVGQYGYTF. The complete variable domain, with remaining parts taken from reference TRBV19 and TRBJ1-2, reads DGGITQSPKYLFRKEGQNVTLSCEQNLNHDAMYWYRQDPGQGLRLIYYSQIVNDFQKGDIAEGYSVSREKKESFPLTVTSAQKNPTAFYLCASSVGQYGYTFGSGTRLTVV.